This T cell receptor (beta chain) was observed in a study of cytomegalovirus exposure and HLA in healthy donors. Study-level results: Later analysis identified several of the most significant clusters that appeared linked to common viral pathogens. Generally TCR sequences proved uncommon, though certain public TCRs appeared in numerous donors. In a later analysis, donors in an Asian-associated ancestry cluster reportedly had fewer N-insertions in productive TCRs than the cohort mean. It was reported that TCR beta sequences correctly inferred the HLA-A and HLA-B alleles for most subjects.

PCR used 60 Vbeta primers and 13 Jbeta primers. The data were produced by immunoSEQ multiplex PCR, yet TCRdb's version contains in-frame clones alone and is incomplete. The sample has over 110,000 clones, around 78% seen once. Notes on this clone: Its antigen remains unidentified.

The clonotype was recovered from a middle-aged woman in good health and CMV-seropositive. What was sequenced was PBMCs.

The CDR3 sequence: CAISATSGSYEQYF. The CDR3 DNA reads as TGTGCCATCAGTGCCACTAGCGGGAGCTACGAGCAGTACTTC. The V gene is TRBV10-3, the J gene TRBJ2-7, with 11 bases lining up with TRBD2. The V segment lost 4 bases and the J segment 3 bases; nucleotides outside the gene matches: 2. Germline V gene sequence: CDR1 ENHRY, CDR2 SYGVKD. This CDR3 contains 14 residues.